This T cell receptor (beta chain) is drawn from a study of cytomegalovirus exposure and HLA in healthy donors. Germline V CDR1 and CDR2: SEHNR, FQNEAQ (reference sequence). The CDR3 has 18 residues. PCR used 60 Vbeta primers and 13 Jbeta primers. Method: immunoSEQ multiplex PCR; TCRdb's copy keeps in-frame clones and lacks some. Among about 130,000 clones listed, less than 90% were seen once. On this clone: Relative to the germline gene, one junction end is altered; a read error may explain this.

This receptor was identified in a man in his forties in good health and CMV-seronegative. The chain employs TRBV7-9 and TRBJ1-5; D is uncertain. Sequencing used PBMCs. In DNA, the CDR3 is TGTTCCAGCAGCTTAGACGGGAGTGCTTGGAGGAGCAATCAGCCCCAGCATTTT. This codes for CSSSLDGSAWRSNQPQHF.